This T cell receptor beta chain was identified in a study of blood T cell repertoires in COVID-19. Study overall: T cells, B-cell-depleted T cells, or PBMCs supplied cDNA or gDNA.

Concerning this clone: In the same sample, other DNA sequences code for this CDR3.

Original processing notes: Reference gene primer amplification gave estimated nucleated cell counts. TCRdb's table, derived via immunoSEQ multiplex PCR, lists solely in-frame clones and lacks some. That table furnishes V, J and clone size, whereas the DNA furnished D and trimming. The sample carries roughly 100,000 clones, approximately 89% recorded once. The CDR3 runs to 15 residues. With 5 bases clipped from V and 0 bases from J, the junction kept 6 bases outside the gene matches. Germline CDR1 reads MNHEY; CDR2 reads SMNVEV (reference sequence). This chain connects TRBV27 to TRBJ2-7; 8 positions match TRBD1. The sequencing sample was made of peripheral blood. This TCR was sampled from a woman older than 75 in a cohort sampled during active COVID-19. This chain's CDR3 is CASSPRTGSSYEQYF. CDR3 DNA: TGTGCCAGCAGTCCTAGGACAGGGAGCTCCTACGAGCAGTACTTC.